These T cell receptor beta chains were read from a single sample in a study of vaccination and CD4 T cells after COVID-19. Their cognate antigens are unknown. TCRdb re-analysed the PCR reads in MiXCR, keeping a single row per CDR3 protein. The profile covers about 1,000 distinct CDR3 sequences, with roughly 17% appearing a single time and over 45% taken by the ten largest. Sequenced material: CD4+ T cells from blood, cultured in vitro. The receptors come from a human donor in good health. Both conserved end residues are part of each CDR3. A D gene is named only where the DNA matches it firmly. Rows give clone size only sometimes, using once, few, many, or a class for an expanded clone.

cdr3_aa	cdr3_nt	d_call	v_call	j_call	clone_size
CASSLPGTSTDTQYF	TGCGCCAGCAGCTTACCCGGGACTAGTACAGATACGCAGTATTTT	TRBD2	TRBV5-1	TRBJ2-3	few
CASSDESVLNTEAFF	TGTGCCAGCAGCGATGAATCGGTCCTGAACACTGAAGCTTTCTTT	.	TRBV9	TRBJ1-1	.
CASTLLGGDIQETQYF	TGTGCCAGCACCCTCTTGGGAGGGGATATCCAAGAGACCCAGTACTTC	TRBD2	TRBV7-9	TRBJ2-5	medium-sized
CASSSRDRNYNEQFF	TGTGCCAGCAGCTCCCGGGACAGGAATTACAATGAGCAGTTCTTC	TRBD1	TRBV5-4	TRBJ2-1	once
CASRAGTDDYSNQPQHF	TGTGCCAGCAGGGCCGGGACAGATGATTATAGCAATCAGCCCCAGCATTTT	TRBD1	TRBV6-1	TRBJ1-5	medium-sized
CASSPGLAGNNEQFF	TGCGCCAGCAGCCCGGGACTAGCGGGGAACAATGAGCAGTTCTTC	TRBD2	TRBV5-1	TRBJ2-1	few
CASSERGTPQHF	TGTGCCAGCAGTGAGCGGGGCACGCCCCAGCATTTT	.	TRBV2	TRBJ1-5	medium-sized
CATSRGGRIAGSSYNEQFF	TGTGCCACCAGCAGAGGAGGTCGAATAGCTGGGAGCTCCTACAATGAGCAGTTCTTC	.	TRBV15	TRBJ2-1	.
CASSYRQRLGYSNQPQHF	TGTGCCAGCAGCTATAGACAGAGACTTGGATATAGCAATCAGCCCCAGCATTTT	.	TRBV5-6	TRBJ1-5	.
CASSLTVAGAPTDTQYF	TGTGCCAGCAGCTTGACCGTAGCGGGAGCTCCCACAGATACGCAGTATTTT	TRBD2	TRBV11-2	TRBJ2-3	few
CSANVAGDLGNIQYF	TGCAGTGCTAATGTCGCGGGAGACCTGGGAAACATTCAGTACTTC	TRBD2	TRBV20-1	TRBJ2-4	medium-sized
CASSSGQAVSGNTIYF	TGTGCCAGCAGCTCAGGACAGGCTGTCTCTGGAAACACCATATATTTT	TRBD1	TRBV5-4	TRBJ1-3	.
CASSVRGDGYYEQYF	TGTGCCAGCAGCGTACGTGGGGACGGCTACTACGAGCAGTACTTC	.	TRBV9	TRBJ2-7	.
CASSIFGQLNQPQHF	TGTGCCAGTAGTATTTTCGGACAGCTTAATCAGCCCCAGCATTTT	.	TRBV19	TRBJ1-5	medium-sized
CASSAPYEQYF	TGTGCCAGCAGTGCCCCCTACGAGCAGTACTTC	.	TRBV2	TRBJ2-7	.
CASSLAVGWNYGYTF	TGTGCCAGCAGCTTGGCGGTAGGGTGGAACTATGGCTACACCTTC	.	TRBV11-2	TRBJ1-2	few
CASSVEASYEQYF	TGTGCCAGCAGCGTAGAGGCATCCTACGAGCAGTACTTC	.	TRBV9	TRBJ2-7	.
CASSPALAGGRETQYF	TGCGCCAGCAGCCCCGCTCTAGCGGGAGGGCGAGAGACCCAGTACTTC	TRBD2	TRBV5-1	TRBJ2-5	few
CASSPWGANTEAFF	TGTGCCAGCAGCCCGTGGGGGGCCAACACTGAAGCTTTCTTT	.	TRBV6-1	TRBJ1-1	medium-sized
CASTESRGLETQYF	TGTGCCAGCACCGAATCTCGGGGGCTGGAGACCCAGTACTTC	.	TRBV25-1	TRBJ2-5	large
CASSLVLAGQETQYF	TGTGCCAGCAGCTTGGTTCTAGCGGGTCAAGAGACCCAGTACTTC	TRBD2	TRBV5-4	TRBJ2-5	large
CATSRGTGDNEKLFF	TGTGCCACCAGCAGAGGGACAGGAGATAATGAAAAACTGTTTTTT	TRBD1	TRBV15	TRBJ1-4	few
CAISDARSVDSYEQYF	TGTGCCATCAGTGACGCCCGATCGGTTGACTCCTACGAGCAGTACTTC	.	TRBV10-3	TRBJ2-7	few
CALKDIYGYTF	TGTGCCCTCAAAGACATTTATGGCTACACCTTC	.	TRBV6-2/TRBV6-3	TRBJ1-2	medium-sized
CSARVASGQSSYNEQFF	TGCAGTGCTAGAGTGGCTAGCGGGCAGAGCTCCTACAATGAGCAGTTCTTC	TRBD2	TRBV20-1	TRBJ2-1	medium-sized
CASSSSGQGGNQPQHF	TGTGCCAGCAGTTCCTCCGGACAGGGGGGCAATCAGCCCCAGCATTTT	TRBD1	TRBV28	TRBJ1-5	medium-sized
CASSPQGQIYNEQFF	TGTGCCAGCTCACCTCAGGGACAGATTTACAATGAGCAGTTCTTC	TRBD1	TRBV18	TRBJ2-1	.
CASSLSRAYSGNTIYF	TGTGCCAGCAGCTTAAGCAGGGCCTACTCTGGAAACACCATATATTTT	.	TRBV7-8	TRBJ1-3	.
CSAPLRANTGELFF	TGCAGTGCTCCCCTAAGGGCGAACACCGGGGAGCTGTTTTTT	.	TRBV20-1	TRBJ2-2	medium-sized
CSGTASGGTDTQYF	TGCAGCGGAACGGCTAGCGGGGGCACAGATACGCAGTATTTT	TRBD2	TRBV29-1	TRBJ2-3	.
CASSTPRGARDRDTQYF	TGTGCCAGCAGTACCCCGAGGGGGGCAAGAGATCGTGATACGCAGTATTTT	.	TRBV28	TRBJ2-3	few
CASTGTTFGGELFF	TGTGCCAGCACCGGGACTACTTTTGGCGGGGAGCTGTTTTTT	TRBD2	TRBV2	TRBJ2-2	few
CASSVWGQDQPQHF	TGTGCCAGCAGCGTATGGGGTCAGGATCAGCCCCAGCATTTT	.	TRBV9	TRBJ1-5	.
CASSYSPSSGGYNEQFF	TGTGCCAGCAGTTACTCTCCTTCCTCAGGAGGCTACAATGAGCAGTTCTTC	.	TRBV6-5	TRBJ2-1	large
CASSLVGYEQYF	TGCGCCAGCAGCTTGGTGGGCTACGAGCAGTACTTC	.	TRBV5-1	TRBJ2-7	few
CASSQGLQTNEKLFF	TGTGCCAGCAGCCAGGGGTTACAGACTAATGAAAAACTGTTTTTT	.	TRBV5-4	TRBJ1-4	few